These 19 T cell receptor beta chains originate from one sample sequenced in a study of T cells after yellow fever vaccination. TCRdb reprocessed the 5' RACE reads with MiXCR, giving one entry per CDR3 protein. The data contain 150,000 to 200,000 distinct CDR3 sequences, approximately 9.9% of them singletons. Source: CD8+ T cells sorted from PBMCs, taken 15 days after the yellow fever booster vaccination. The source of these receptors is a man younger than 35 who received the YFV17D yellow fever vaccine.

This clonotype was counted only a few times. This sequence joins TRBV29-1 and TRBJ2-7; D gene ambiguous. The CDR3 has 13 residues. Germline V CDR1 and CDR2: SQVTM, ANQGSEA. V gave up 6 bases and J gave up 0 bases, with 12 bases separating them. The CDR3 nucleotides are TGCAGCGTCGCGGACGGAATCTCCTACGAGCAGTACGTC. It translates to CSVADGISYEQYV.

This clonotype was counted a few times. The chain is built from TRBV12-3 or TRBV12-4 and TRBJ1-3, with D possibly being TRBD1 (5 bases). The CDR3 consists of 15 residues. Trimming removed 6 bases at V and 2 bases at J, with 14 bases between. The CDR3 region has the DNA TGTGCCAGCAGCCGACGGGGGAGGGCTGGAAACACCATATATTTT. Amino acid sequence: CASSRRGRAGNTIYF.

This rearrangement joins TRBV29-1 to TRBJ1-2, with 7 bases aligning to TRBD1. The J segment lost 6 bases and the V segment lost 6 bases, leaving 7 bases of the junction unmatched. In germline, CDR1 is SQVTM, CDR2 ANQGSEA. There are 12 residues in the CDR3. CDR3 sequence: CSVETGINGYTF. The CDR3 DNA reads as TGCAGCGTCGAGACAGGGATAAATGGCTACACCTTC. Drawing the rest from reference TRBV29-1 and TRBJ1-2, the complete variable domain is SAVISQKPSRDICQRGTSLTIQCQVDSQVTMMFWYRQQPGQSLTLIATANQGSEATYESGFVIDKFPISRPNLTFSTLTVSNMSPEDSSIYLCSVETGINGYTFGSGTRLTVV.

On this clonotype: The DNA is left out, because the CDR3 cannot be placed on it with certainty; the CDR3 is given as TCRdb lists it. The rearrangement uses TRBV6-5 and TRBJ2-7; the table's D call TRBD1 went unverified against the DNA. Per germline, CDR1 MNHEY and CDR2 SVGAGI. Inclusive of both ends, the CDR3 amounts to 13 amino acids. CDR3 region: CASSSSGVEEQYV.

CDR3 coding DNA: TGTGCCAGCAGCTTAGGGACACCACCCCAAGAGACCCAGTACTTC. Its protein is CASSLGTPPQETQYF. The gene calls are TRBV7-2 and TRBJ2-5; D is perhaps TRBD1 (5 bases). Germline CDR1 SGHTA, CDR2 FQGNSA. The CDR3 spans 15 residues. V was cut by 1 base and J by 1 base, with 10 bases left in between.

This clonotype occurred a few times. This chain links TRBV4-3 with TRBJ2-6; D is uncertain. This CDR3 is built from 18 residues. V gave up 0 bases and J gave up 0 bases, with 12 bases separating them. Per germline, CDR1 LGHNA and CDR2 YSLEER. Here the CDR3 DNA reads TGCGCCAGCAGCCAAGATCCGGAGCACCTCTCTGGGGCCAACGTCCTGACTTTC. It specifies CASSQDPEHLSGANVLTF.

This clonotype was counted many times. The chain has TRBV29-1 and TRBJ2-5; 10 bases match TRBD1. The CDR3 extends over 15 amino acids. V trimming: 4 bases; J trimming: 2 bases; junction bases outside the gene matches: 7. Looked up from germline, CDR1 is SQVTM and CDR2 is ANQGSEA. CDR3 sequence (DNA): TGCAGCGTTGGAAGGGACAGGGGACTTCAAGAGACCCAGTACTTC. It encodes CSVGRDRGLQETQYF. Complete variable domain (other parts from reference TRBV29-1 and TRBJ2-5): SAVISQKPSRDICQRGTSLTIQCQVDSQVTMMFWYRQQPGQSLTLIATANQGSEATYESGFVIDKFPISRPNLTFSTLTVSNMSPEDSSIYLCSVGRDRGLQETQYFGPGTRLLVL.

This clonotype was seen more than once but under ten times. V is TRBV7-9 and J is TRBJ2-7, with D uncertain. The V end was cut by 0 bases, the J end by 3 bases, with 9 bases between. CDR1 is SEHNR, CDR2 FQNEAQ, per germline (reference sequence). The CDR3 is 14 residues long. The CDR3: CASSLAPRNYEQYV. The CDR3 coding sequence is TGTGCCAGCAGCTTAGCGCCCAGGAACTACGAGCAGTACGTC.

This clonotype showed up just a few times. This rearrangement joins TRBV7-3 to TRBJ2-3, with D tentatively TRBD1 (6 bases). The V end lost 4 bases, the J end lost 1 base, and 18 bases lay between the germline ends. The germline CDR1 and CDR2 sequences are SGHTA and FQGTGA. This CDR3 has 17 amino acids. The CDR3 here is CASSSSTGFIGTDTQYF. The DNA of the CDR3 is TGTGCCAGCAGCTCATCCACAGGGTTTATCGGCACAGATACGCAGTATTTT.

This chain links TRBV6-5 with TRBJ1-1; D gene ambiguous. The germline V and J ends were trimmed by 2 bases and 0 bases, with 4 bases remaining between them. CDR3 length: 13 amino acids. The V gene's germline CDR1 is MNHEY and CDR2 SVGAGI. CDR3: CASSYKMNTEAFF. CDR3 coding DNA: TGTGCCAGCAGTTACAAAATGAACACTGAAGCTTTCTTT.

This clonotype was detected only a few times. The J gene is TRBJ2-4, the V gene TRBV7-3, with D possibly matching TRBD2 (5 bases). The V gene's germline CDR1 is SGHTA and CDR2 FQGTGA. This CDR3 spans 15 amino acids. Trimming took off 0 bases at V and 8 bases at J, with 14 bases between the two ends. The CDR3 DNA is TGTGCCAGCAGCTTAACGGAGACTACCAATGACATTCAGTACTTC. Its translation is CASSLTETTNDIQYF.

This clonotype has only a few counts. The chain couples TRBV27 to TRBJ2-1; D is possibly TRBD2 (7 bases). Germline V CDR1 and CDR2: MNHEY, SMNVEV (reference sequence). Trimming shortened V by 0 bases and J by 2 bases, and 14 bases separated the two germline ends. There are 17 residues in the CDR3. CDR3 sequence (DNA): TGTGCCAGCAGTTTATCGTTCGGGGGGCTCCCCTACAATGAGCAGTTCTTC. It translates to CASSLSFGGLPYNEQFF.

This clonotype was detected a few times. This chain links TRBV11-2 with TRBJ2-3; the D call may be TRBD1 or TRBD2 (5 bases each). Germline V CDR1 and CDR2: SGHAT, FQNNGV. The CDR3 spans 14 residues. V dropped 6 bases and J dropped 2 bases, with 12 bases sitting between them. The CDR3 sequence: CASRPGTDTDTQYF. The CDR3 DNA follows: TGTGCCAGCAGACCCGGGACCGACACAGATACGCAGTATTTT.

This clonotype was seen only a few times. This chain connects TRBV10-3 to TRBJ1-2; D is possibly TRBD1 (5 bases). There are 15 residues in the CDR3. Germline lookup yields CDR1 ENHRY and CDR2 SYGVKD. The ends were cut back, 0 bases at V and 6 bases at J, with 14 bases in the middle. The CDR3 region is CAISESEGTANGYTF. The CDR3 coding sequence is TGTGCCATCAGTGAGTCGGAGGGGACCGCTAATGGCTACACCTTC.

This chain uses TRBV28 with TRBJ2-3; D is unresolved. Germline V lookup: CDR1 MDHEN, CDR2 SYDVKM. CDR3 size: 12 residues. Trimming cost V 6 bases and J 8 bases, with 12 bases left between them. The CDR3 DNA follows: TGTGCCAGCAGCTTCGACATTTTTACGCAGTATTTT. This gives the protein CASSFDIFTQYF.

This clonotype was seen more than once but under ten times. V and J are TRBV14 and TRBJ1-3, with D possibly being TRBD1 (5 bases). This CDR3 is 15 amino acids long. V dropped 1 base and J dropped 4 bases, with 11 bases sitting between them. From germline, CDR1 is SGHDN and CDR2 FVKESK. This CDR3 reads CASSQGKGLGNTIYF. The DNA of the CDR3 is TGTGCCAGCAGCCAAGGGAAGGGGTTGGGAAACACCATATATTTT.

The CDR3 DNA reads TGCAGTGCTAGAGGGGGACAGGGGCCGCCCGAGCAGTACTTC. It yields the protein CSARGGQGPPEQYF. V usage is TRBV20-1 and J usage is TRBJ2-7, with 10 nucleotides matching TRBD1. Germline loops: CDR1 DFQATT, CDR2 SNEGSKA (reference sequence). Germline trimming cut 1 base from V and 6 bases from J; bases unmatched to any gene: 6. CDR3 length: 14 amino acids.

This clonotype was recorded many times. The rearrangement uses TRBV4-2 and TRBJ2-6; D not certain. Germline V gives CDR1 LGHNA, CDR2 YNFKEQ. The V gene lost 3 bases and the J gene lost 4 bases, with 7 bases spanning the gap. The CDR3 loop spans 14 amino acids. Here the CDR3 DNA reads TGTGCCAGCAGCCACGCCGTAGGGGCCAACGTCCTGACTTTC. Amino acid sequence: CASSHAVGANVLTF.

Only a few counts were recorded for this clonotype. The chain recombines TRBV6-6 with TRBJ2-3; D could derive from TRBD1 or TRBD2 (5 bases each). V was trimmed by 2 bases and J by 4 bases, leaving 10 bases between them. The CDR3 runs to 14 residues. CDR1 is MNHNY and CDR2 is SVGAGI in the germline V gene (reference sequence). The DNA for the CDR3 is TGTGCCAGCAGTTACGTACTAGGGGCAGATACGCAGTATTTT. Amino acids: CASSYVLGADTQYF.